This TCR beta chain was sequenced for a study of post-analysis software for immune sequencing data. General study findings and limits: TRBV5-6, TRBV5-1 and TRBV20-1 were among roughly 5 TRBV segments more frequent in patients than controls.

The CDR3 length is 12 residues. CDR1 DFQATT and CDR2 SNEGSKA come from the germline V gene (reference sequence). Deletions cut 6 bases from V and 11 bases from J, with 19 bases between. As for this clonotype: What it binds is not known.

Each TCR beta cDNA library carried unique molecular identifiers. TCRdb ran MiXCR on the PCR reads and lists one entry per CDR3 protein. This sample has hundreds of thousands of distinct CDR3 sequences; approximately 42% occur once, and the top ten carry 6.5% to 8%. The sequenced sample consisted of blood. The chain links TRBV20-1 to TRBJ2-5; D unclear. This TCR came from a girl aged 2-10 years with multiple sclerosis. The CDR3, as DNA: TGCAGTGCCGGCGGATCGAACGCCGGGCAGTACTTC. Amino acid sequence: CSAGGSNAGQYF.